This TCR beta chain was identified during a study of cytomegalovirus exposure and HLA in healthy donors. Notes on the study in general: Altogether, 164 TCR beta chains were recorded as cytomegalovirus-associated.

Primers included in the PCR were 60 Vbeta and 13 Jbeta primers. The method was immunoSEQ multiplex PCR; TCRdb's version includes in-frame clones alone and lacks a portion of them. The repertoire shows 150,000 to 200,000 clones; the top ten hold around 1.4%. Details on this clone: Its antigen is undetermined.

Sequenced sample: PBMCs. The clonotype originates from a woman aged 60-75 years in good health and CMV-seronegative.

CDR3 coding DNA: TGCGCCAGCAGTGGTTCTTACACCCCCTACGAGCAGTACTTC. Amino acid sequence: CASSGSYTPYEQYF. The chain has TRBV10-1 and TRBJ2-7; D gene ambiguous. V lost 4 bases and J lost 2, with 12 bases in between. This CDR3 is built from 14 residues. Germline loops: CDR1 WNHNN, CDR2 SYGVQD (reference sequence).